What follows are 10 T cell receptor beta chains derived from one specimen sequenced in a study of naive and memory T cell subsets. Study-wide points: Especially in CD8 cells, naive repertoires contained a few larger clonotypes, possibly CD45RA-re-expressing memory cells.

The beta constant-region primer was an equimolar mix of two oligonucleotides covering TRBC1 and TRBC2. Ligated cDNA was amplified by four rounds of PCR with nested alpha and beta constant-region primers and SP2. TCRdb re-analysed the UMI-ligation and nested PCR reads in MiXCR, keeping a single row per CDR3 protein. The sample records 85,000 to 130,000 distinct CDR3 sequences, more than 14% being singletons. Their recognized antigens are unknown. The sample taken for sequencing was naive CD8+ T cells from blood. These receptors were collected from a human donor in good health.

This clonotype appeared a few times. The rearrangement uses TRBV7-8 and TRBJ2-7; D tentatively reads TRBD1 or TRBD2 (5 bases each). Looked up from germline, CDR1 is SGHVS and CDR2 is FQNEAQ. The CDR3 is 15 residues long. V was cut by 0 bases and J by 1 base, with 10 bases left in between. CDR3 amino acids: CASSLAAGGSYEQYF. The CDR3 DNA sequence: TGTGCCAGCAGCTTAGCGGCTGGGGGATCCTACGAGCAGTACTTC.

In this sample, this clonotype turned up a few times. V is TRBV4-2 and J is TRBJ1-1; the D is unclear. V lost 0 bases to trimming and J lost 0 bases, with 8 bases between them. The CDR3 totals 15 residues. Germline lookup yields CDR1 LGHNA and CDR2 YNFKEQ. CDR3 coding DNA: TGTGCCAGCAGCCAAGACAGGCTAATGAACACTGAAGCTTTCTTT. Translating gives CASSQDRLMNTEAFF.

This chain links TRBV29-1 with TRBJ2-3; TRBD1 aligns across 7 bases. The V gene end was trimmed by 6 bases and the J gene end by 2 bases; junction bases not matched to a gene: 5. The V gene's germline CDR1 is SQVTM and CDR2 ANQGSEA. The CDR3 covers 13 residues. The CDR3 DNA reads as TGCAGCGTCCGGGACAGAGTCACAGATACGCAGTATTTT. Its translation: CSVRDRVTDTQYF.

This clonotype was observed a handful of times. V is TRBV9 and J is TRBJ2-3; 7 bases fit TRBD2. CDR3 length: 14 amino acids. Germline V lookup: CDR1 SGDLS, CDR2 YYNGEE. V shed 4 bases, J shed 0 bases, and the junction held 2 bases outside the gene matches. As DNA, the CDR3 is TGTGCCAGCAGCCCTAGCGGTAGCACAGATACGCAGTATTTT. This codes for CASSPSGSTDTQYF.

In this sample, this clonotype turned up a few times. The chain uses TRBV4-2 and TRBJ2-1, with a possible D match to TRBD2 (5 bases). V was clipped by 0 bases and J by 1 base, with 19 bases between them. CDR3 length: 19 residues. CDR1 and CDR2 (germline): LGHNA, YNFKEQ. CDR3 amino acids: CASSQDGEWVVASYNEQFF. The DNA for the CDR3 is TGTGCCAGCAGCCAAGATGGAGAGTGGGTGGTAGCGTCCTACAATGAGCAGTTCTTC.

J is TRBJ1-5 and V is TRBV4-3, with TRBD1 as a possible D gene (5 bases). V shed 0 bases and J shed 2 bases, with 11 bases lying between them. Per germline, CDR1 LGHNA and CDR2 YSLEER. The CDR3 consists of 16 residues. The CDR3 region has the DNA TGCGCCAGCAGCCAAGATTGGCGGGGGGGCAATCAGCCCCAGCATTTT. It is translated as CASSQDWRGGNQPQHF.

There are many counts of this clonotype. The rearrangement links TRBV19 to TRBJ2-1; no reliable D call. Trimming stripped 7 bases from V and 4 bases from J, with 23 bases between. This CDR3 is 17 amino acids long. Per the germline V gene, CDR1 is LNHDA and CDR2 is SQIVND (reference sequence). CDR3 sequence: CASTPRLAAWVYNEQFF. CDR3 coding DNA: TGTGCCAGTACCCCCCGGCTGGCAGCCTGGGTTTACAATGAGCAGTTCTTC. Drawing the rest from reference TRBV19 and TRBJ2-1, the complete variable domain is DGGITQSPKYLFRKEGQNVTLSCEQNLNHDAMYWYRQDPGQGLRLIYYSQIVNDFQKGDIAEGYSVSREKKESFPLTVTSAQKNPTAFYLCASTPRLAAWVYNEQFFGPGTRLTVL.

V usage is TRBV5-6 and J usage is TRBJ2-5; D is perhaps TRBD1 or TRBD2 (5 bases each). V was shortened by 3 bases and J by 5 bases, with 17 bases between the two germline ends. The CDR3 length is 15 residues. Germline V gives CDR1 SGHDT, CDR2 YYEEEE. The CDR3 DNA is TGTGCCAGCAGCTCGAGGGGTGGGTCGCGTGAGACCCAGTACTTC. Translation gives CASSSRGGSRETQYF.

The chain combines TRBV13 with TRBJ1-2; D not certain. There are 16 residues in the CDR3. The germline V gene encodes CDR1 PRHDT and CDR2 FYEKMQ (reference sequence). V was pared by 0 bases and J by 7 bases, with 18 bases between. The CDR3 nucleotides are TGTGCCAGCAGCTTAGGCCATGGAACACCGCGTATTGGCTACACCTTC. This sequence encodes CASSLGHGTPRIGYTF.

This clonotype was observed a handful of times. This chain joins TRBV7-6 and TRBJ2-1; 10 nucleotides align to TRBD2. Unmatched junction bases numbered 3, after V lost 4 bases and J lost 0 bases. CDR3 length: 16 amino acids. The V gene's germline CDR1 is SGHVS and CDR2 FNYEAQ. The CDR3 region is CASSSGLADSYNEQFF. In nucleotides, the CDR3 is TGTGCCAGCAGCTCTGGACTAGCGGACTCCTACAATGAGCAGTTCTTC.